This is a list of T cell receptor beta chains from one sample in a study of blood T cell repertoires in COVID-19. Produced via immunoSEQ multiplex PCR; TCRdb's table is partial and in-frame only. The sample yields roughly 120,000 clones, 90% seen once. The sample was peripheral blood. The receptors were gathered from a human donor in a cohort sampled during active COVID-19. CDR3s include the opening cysteine and the closing phenylalanine or tryptophan. Fields, in order: D gene, J gene, CDR3 length, clone size, V gene, CDR3 DNA, CDR3 protein. D genes are given only for firm matches. Not every row has a clone size; where given, it reads once, few, many or a size class.

>TRBD1|TRBJ2-7|15|.|TRBV7-7
TGTGCCAGCAGCTTAGGACAGGGGGGCCTCTACGAGCAGTACTTC
CASSLGQGGLYEQYF
>TRBD2|TRBJ2-3|14|.|TRBV6-2/TRBV6-3
TGTGCCAGCAGTTCCCCGGGAGGGCCGGATACGCAGTATTTT
CASSSPGGPDTQYF
>TRBD1|TRBJ1-2|15|.|TRBV28
TGTGCCAGCAGCGCCGGGACAGAATGGGTTTATGGCTACACCTTC
CASSAGTEWVYGYTF
>TRBD2|TRBJ2-3|16|.|TRBV5-1
TGCGCCAGCAGCTTGGCCGGTGGGCGGGGGACGGATACGCAGTATTTT
CASSLAGGRGTDTQYF
>.|TRBJ1-5|15|.|TRBV9
TGTGCCAGCAGCGTAGACGGTTATAGCAATCAGCCCCAGCATTTT
CASSVDGYSNQPQHF
>TRBD2|TRBJ2-7|15|.|TRBV7-2
TGTGCCAGCAGCCCCCTAGCGGGAGGGCCCGTCGAGCAGTACTTC
CASSPLAGGPVEQYF
>.|TRBJ1-5|15|.|TRBV5-1
TGCGCCAGCAGCTTGGAGGGGGTTAGCAATCAGCCCCAGCATTTT
CASSLEGVSNQPQHF
>TRBD2|TRBJ2-1|14|once|TRBV5-1
TGCGCCAGCACAGCGGGAGGGCCGAGCAATGAGCAGTTCTTC
CASTAGGPSNEQFF
>.|TRBJ1-4|16|.|TRBV4-2
TGTGCCAGCAGCCAAGATACTCTCGGGTTTGGCGAAAAACTGTTTTTT
CASSQDTLGFGEKLFF
>TRBD2|TRBJ2-1|14|.|TRBV28
TGTGCCAGCAGTGGGCTAGCGGGAGTCAATGAGCAGTTCTTC
CASSGLAGVNEQFF
>.|TRBJ1-1|15|.|TRBV18
TGTGCCAGCTCACCACAGTTAAGTCGCAGGGGTGAAGCTTTCTTT
CASSPQLSRRGEAFF
>.|TRBJ2-2|17|.|TRBV6-2/TRBV6-3
TGTGCCAGCAGTCCCTCTGGTACTAGAACGTACACCGGGGAGCTGTTTTTT
CASSPSGTRTYTGELFF
>.|TRBJ1-2|15|.|TRBV6-4
TGTGCCAGCAGTGCCGACGGGATAATCTCCGCTGGCTACACCTTC
CASSADGIISAGYTF
>.|TRBJ1-2|10|.|TRBV20-1
TGCAGTGCGGTACACAATGGCTACACCTTC
CSAVHNGYTF
>.|TRBJ2-2|15|once|TRBV19
TGTGCCAGTAGTACTATGACAGCCCATAGGGGGGAGCTGTTTTTT
CASSTMTAHRGELFF
>.|TRBJ2-1|16|.|TRBV4-3
TGCGCCAGCAGCCAAGAATCGGGGGTAATCTACAATGAGCAGTTCTTC
CASSQESGVIYNEQFF
>.|TRBJ1-5|16|few|TRBV7-2
TGTGCCAGCAGCTTAACCGCTACACAGCTCAATCAGCCCCAGCATTTT
CASSLTATQLNQPQHF
>.|TRBJ2-7|13|.|TRBV5-6
TGTGCCAGCAGCTTACAGGGAACCTACGAGCAGTACTTC
CASSLQGTYEQYF
>TRBD2|TRBJ2-1|15|.|TRBV9
TGTGCCAGCAGCGCTAGCGGGAGGGCCGAAAATGAGCAGTTCTTC
CASSASGRAENEQFF
>.|TRBJ2-3|14|medium-sized|TRBV7-9
TGTGCCAGCAGTGAAGAGGGAAGCACAGATACGCAGTATTTT
CASSEEGSTDTQYF
>.|TRBJ2-3|12|.|TRBV7-2
TGTGCCAGCAGCTTAGCACTAGCTACGCAGTATTTT
CASSLALATQYF
>.|TRBJ2-2|16|.|TRBV7-8
TGTGCCAGCAGCTTAGAGGGGTTAAAATACACCGGGGAGCTGTTTTTT
CASSLEGLKYTGELFF
>.|TRBJ2-2|15|.|TRBV11-3
TGTGCCAGCAGCTTAGTGGGGCGGAACACCGGGGAGCTGTTTTTT
CASSLVGRNTGELFF
>TRBD1|TRBJ1-5|15|.|TRBV9
TGTGCCAGCAGCTATTCAGGGGGCGGGGATCAGCCCCAGCATTTT
CASSYSGGGDQPQHF
>.|TRBJ1-2|15|.|TRBV5-1
TGCGCCAGCAGCTTGGTTTTCGGGGAGGACTATGGCTACACCTTC
CASSLVFGEDYGYTF
>TRBD2|TRBJ2-7|15|once|TRBV7-2
TGTGCCAGCAGCCTTATAGCGGGGGGGCCCTACGAGCAGTACTTC
CASSLIAGGPYEQYF
>TRBD1|TRBJ1-1|14|.|TRBV11-1
TGTGCCAGCAGCCCGGGGGGACAGGGTATTGAAGCTTTCTTT
CASSPGGQGIEAFF
>.|TRBJ2-7|10|.|TRBV2
TGTGCCAGCAGACTCTACGAGCAGTACTTC
CASRLYEQYF
>TRBD2|TRBJ2-1|12|once|TRBV3-1/TRBV3-2
TGTGCCAGCAGCCCGGGGGGTATCGAGCAGTTCTTC
CASSPGGIEQFF
>.|TRBJ1-1|10|.|TRBV20-1
TGCAGTGTCGGGGTAACTGAAGCTTTCTTT
CSVGVTEAFF
>.|TRBJ1-4|16|.|TRBV24-1
TGTGCCACCAGTGACCGCTCGACAGCCCCTAATGAAAAACTGTTTTTT
CATSDRSTAPNEKLFF
>TRBD2|TRBJ2-7|14|.|TRBV19
TGTGCCAGTAGTACCAGCGGGAGGGCCTACGAGCAGTACTTC
CASSTSGRAYEQYF
>.|TRBJ1-4|15|.|TRBV18
TGTGCCAGCCGCGAGGGAGGTACGGGGATTGAAAAACTGTTTTTT
CASREGGTGIEKLFF
>TRBD1|TRBJ2-7|15|.|TRBV6-6
TGTGCCAGCAGGGGTGACAGGGCCTACTCCTACGAGCAGTACTTC
CASRGDRAYSYEQYF
>TRBD1|TRBJ1-1|15|.|TRBV6-5
TGTGCCAGCAGTCCCGGGACAGGTGTGAACACTGAAGCTTTCTTT
CASSPGTGVNTEAFF
>TRBD2|TRBJ2-3|15|.|TRBV10-3
TGTGCCATCAGTGGGCTAGCGGGGATCACAGATACGCAGTATTTT
CAISGLAGITDTQYF
>TRBD1|TRBJ2-7|14|.|TRBV9
TGTGCCAGCAGCCTCGGGACAGGGGGCGCCGAGCAGTACTTC
CASSLGTGGAEQYF
>.|TRBJ2-3|16|once|TRBV9
TGTGCCAGCGGACCGCACGGGGGTGCTAGCACAGATACGCAGTATTTT
CASGPHGGASTDTQYF
>.|TRBJ2-7|13|.|TRBV14
TGTGCCAGCAGCCGTTCGACGGGCTACGAGCAGTACTTC
CASSRSTGYEQYF
>.|TRBJ2-1|11|.|TRBV12-3/TRBV12-4
TGTGCCAGCAGTTTCTTCTATGAGCAGTTCTTC
CASSFFYEQFF
>.|TRBJ2-5|12|.|TRBV5-1
TGCGCCAGCAGCTCCCTCGCGGAGACCCAGTACTTC
CASSSLAETQYF
>.|TRBJ2-3|11|.|TRBV6-5
TGTGCCACCACCGAGGCGGGGCTGCAGTATTTT
CATTEAGLQYF
>TRBD2|TRBJ2-1|16|.|TRBV4-2
TGTGCCAGCAGCCAAGAAGGTCTAGCGGGGAACAATGAGCAGTTCTTC
CASSQEGLAGNNEQFF
>.|TRBJ1-5|12|.|TRBV7-9
TGTGCCAGCAGCTTTTCCGATCAGCCCCAGCATTTT
CASSFSDQPQHF
>TRBD1|TRBJ2-6|16|.|TRBV5-1
TGCGCCAGCAGCACGGGACAGTTCTCTGGGGCCAACGTCCTGACTTTC
CASSTGQFSGANVLTF